This passage covers 28 T cell receptor beta chains from one sample sequenced in a study of PD-1 blockade in classical Hodgkin lymphoma. Assay: immunoSEQ multiplex PCR; the TCRdb copy retains only in-frame clones and omits some. The sample has 64,000 or so clones; 90% to 95% are singletons. Documented time point: cycle 4 day 1 (C4D1), after 6 weeks of nivolumab. There was relapse after autologous stem cell transplantation in every patient, and there was variation in brentuximab vedotin exposure. Source: peripheral blood mononuclear cells (PBMCs), taken before the fourth cycle of nivolumab. All receptors derive from a human donor with classical Hodgkin lymphoma.

The chain links TRBV7-2 to TRBJ2-2; 9 positions agree with TRBD2. Germline V gives CDR1 SGHTA, CDR2 FQGNSA. The CDR3 has 17 residues. The trim removed 5 bases at V and 5 bases at J, leaving 12 bases unmatched. CDR3: CASSVTGAGGRTGELFF. DNA for the CDR3: TGTGCCAGCAGCGTAACAGGGGCGGGAGGGCGGACCGGGGAGCTGTTTTTT.

The rearrangement links TRBV10-3 to TRBJ2-5, with TRBD1 matching 7 bases. The CDR3 is 12 residues long. Germline CDR1 reads ENHRY; CDR2 reads SYGVKD. Trimming took 6 bases from V and 5 from J; bases not matched to a gene: 3. The CDR3 reads CAISSRGETQYF. The CDR3 nucleotides read TGTGCCATCAGCTCCAGGGGGGAGACCCAGTACTTC.

This clone was counted once. The V call is TRBV30, the J call TRBJ1-1; 9 positions agree with TRBD1. Trimming took 4 bases from V and 4 from J; bases not matched to a gene: 7. The germline V gene has CDR1 GTSNPN and CDR2 SVGIG (reference sequence). There are 14 residues in the CDR3. The CDR3 reads CAWTRGTGRTEAFF. CDR3 bases: TGTGCCTGGACGCGCGGGACAGGGCGCACTGAAGCTTTCTTT. Complete variable domain (other parts from reference TRBV30 and TRBJ1-1): SQTIHQWPATLVQPVGSPLSLECTVEGTSNPNLYWYRQAAGRGLQLLFYSVGIGQISSEVPQNLSASRPQDRQFILSSKKLLLSDSGFYLCAWTRGTGRTEAFFGQGTRLTVV.

V and J are TRBV5-1 and TRBJ2-2, with D possibly being TRBD2 (6 bases). CDR3 length: 15 residues. The germline CDR1 and CDR2 sequences are SGHRS and YFSETQ. V was shortened by 1 base and J by 3 bases, with 10 bases between the two germline ends. Written as DNA, the CDR3 is TGCGCCAGCAGCTTGCGAAGGGAGGACACCGGGGAGCTGTTTTTT. Protein product: CASSLRREDTGELFF.

The genes are TRBV5-6 and TRBJ2-5; D remains ambiguous. V was cut by 2 bases and J by 5 bases, with 16 bases left in between. The CDR3 length is 15 residues. Germline V lookup: CDR1 SGHDT, CDR2 YYEEEE. In DNA, the CDR3 is TGTGCCAGCAGCTTTTTGGACCGCGCTGGGGAGACCCAGTACTTC. Encoded protein: CASSFLDRAGETQYF.

Worth noting for this clone: A junction boundary mismatches the germline segment, possibly from a read error. This sequence joins TRBV7-7 and TRBJ2-5; D gene ambiguous. This CDR3 is 13 amino acids long. Germline-derived CDR1 and CDR2 are SSHAT and FNYEAQ (reference sequence). The CDR3, as DNA: TGTGCTAGCAGCGTCAACAGTGAAGAGACCCAGTACTTC. Translating it yields CASSVNSEETQYF. The full variable domain, in which reference TRBV7-7 and TRBJ2-5 provide the parts outside the CDR3, is GAGVSQSPRYKVTKRGQDVTLRCDPISSHATLYWYQQALGQGPEFLTYFNYEAQPDKSGLPSDRFSAERPEGSISTLTIQRTEQRDSAMYRCASSVNSEETQYFGPGTRLLVL.

The CDR3 loop is CATYGQGLSYEQYF. CDR3 nucleotide sequence: TGTGCCACTTACGGACAGGGATTATCCTACGAGCAGTACTTC. The chain couples TRBV28 to TRBJ2-7; 8 bases align to TRBD1. V dropped 10 bases and J dropped 1; count of bases not matched to a gene: 9. This CDR3 has 14 residues. Germline V gene data show CDR1 as MDHEN and CDR2 as SYDVKM.

The V and J genes are TRBV27 and TRBJ1-6; D is possibly TRBD1 (6 bases). Germline lookup yields CDR1 MNHEY and CDR2 SMNVEV (reference sequence). The CDR3 consists of 17 residues. V lost 1 base, J lost 6 bases, and 16 bases lay in between. The CDR3 region is CASSLYGIQGGNSPLHF. In DNA, the CDR3 is TGTGCCAGCAGTTTATACGGTATACAGGGAGGTAATTCACCCCTCCACTTT.

The V call is TRBV28, the J call TRBJ1-5; 9 nucleotides line up with TRBD1. Trimming at V came to 6 bases and at J to 6 bases, leaving 9 bases not matched to a gene. The CDR3 contains 15 residues. Germline CDR1 is MDHEN and CDR2 is SYDVKM. CDR3 DNA: TGTGCCAGCAGCTGGGGACAGGGCCTGAGTCAGCCCCAGCATTTT. This sequence encodes CASSWGQGLSQPQHF.

This rearrangement joins TRBV30 to TRBJ1-1, with D tentatively TRBD1 (5 bases). The germline V gene has CDR1 GTSNPN and CDR2 SVGIG (reference sequence). The CDR3 sequence is 14 residues long. Trimming removed 3 bases from V and 1 base from J, with 12 bases in between. As DNA, the CDR3 is TGTGCCTGGAGCGCCGGGGCCGGGAACACTGAAGCTTTCTTT. It is translated as CAWSAGAGNTEAFF. Full variable domain (rest looked up from reference TRBV30 and TRBJ1-1): SQTIHQWPATLVQPVGSPLSLECTVEGTSNPNLYWYRQAAGRGLQLLFYSVGIGQISSEVPQNLSASRPQDRQFILSSKKLLLSDSGFYLCAWSAGAGNTEAFFGQGTRLTVV.

The chain is built from TRBV20-1 and TRBJ2-7; D gene unclear. The germline V gene has CDR1 DFQATT and CDR2 SNEGSKA (reference sequence). Trimming left V 3 bases short and J 6 bases short, with 3 bases between. The CDR3 sequence is 9 residues long. The CDR3 sequence is CSASREQYF. The CDR3 DNA follows: TGCAGTGCTAGTCGCGAGCAGTACTTC.

The gene calls are TRBV19 and TRBJ1-5, with D possibly TRBD1 on 6 matching bases. This CDR3 is 14 amino acids long. Per the germline V gene, CDR1 is LNHDA and CDR2 is SQIVND (reference sequence). The V gene lost 3 bases and the J gene lost 4 bases, with 10 bases spanning the gap. The CDR3, as DNA: TGTGCCAGTAGTATCACAGGGAGAAATCAGCCCCAGCATTTT. Translation gives CASSITGRNQPQHF.

In its sample, this clone was seen once. The chain has TRBV28 and TRBJ1-5; a possible D gene is TRBD1 (5 bases). V was cut by 6 bases and J by 6 bases, with 12 bases left in between. This CDR3 has 13 residues. The V gene's germline CDR1 is MDHEN and CDR2 SYDVKM. CDR3 coding DNA: TGTGCCAGCAGGAGGAGTGGGGGTCAGCCCCAGCATTTT. It yields the protein CASRRSGGQPQHF.

The CDR3 loop reads CATGEGSTDTQYF. The CDR3 DNA reads TGTGCCACGGGGGAGGGGAGCACAGATACGCAGTATTTT. The chain has TRBV11-1 and TRBJ2-3; TRBD2 matches 7 bases. The junction had 4 bases not matched to a gene; V was cut back by 10 bases and J by 0 bases. CDR3 length equals 13 residues. Looked up from germline, CDR1 is SGHAT and CDR2 is FQDESV (reference sequence).

The rearrangement links TRBV28 to TRBJ2-7, with 10 bases fitting TRBD1. Trimming at V came to 5 bases and at J to 4 bases, leaving 5 bases not matched to a gene. Per the germline V gene, CDR1 is MDHEN and CDR2 is SYDVKM. CDR3 size: 14 residues. The CDR3 spells CASSMTGGIYEQYF. Here the CDR3 DNA reads TGTGCCAGCAGTATGACAGGGGGCATTTACGAGCAGTACTTC.

CDR3 amino acids: CASSEYISGIKAYNEQFF. The CDR3 DNA sequence: TGTGCCAGCAGCGAGTATATTAGCGGGATTAAGGCCTACAATGAGCAGTTCTTC. The chain combines TRBV28 with TRBJ2-1; 8 nucleotides agree with TRBD2. This CDR3 is 18 amino acids long. V trimming: 6 bases; J trimming: 2 bases; junction bases outside the gene matches: 15. The germline gives CDR1 MDHEN, CDR2 SYDVKM.

In this sample, this clone turned up once. The chain is built from TRBV7-2 and TRBJ1-1, with D possibly matching TRBD1 (6 bases). Germline-derived CDR1 and CDR2 are SGHTA and FQGNSA. This CDR3 has 14 residues. The ends were cut back, 5 bases at V and 3 bases at J, with 13 bases in the middle. CDR3 coding DNA: TGTGCCAGCAGCCCGTGGGGGCGGGACACTGAAGCTTTCTTT. Encoded protein: CASSPWGRDTEAFF.

This rearrangement joins TRBV7-9 to TRBJ1-3; possible D gene TRBD1, 6 bases. The CDR3 runs 15 residues. Deletions cut 4 bases from V and 0 bases from J, with 10 bases between. Germline values: CDR1 SEHNR, CDR2 FQNEAQ (reference sequence). The CDR3 nucleotides read TGTGCCAGCAGCTCTTACAGGGACTCTGGAAACACCATATATTTT. Amino acid sequence: CASSSYRDSGNTIYF.

This clone came up once. In nucleotides, the CDR3 is TGTGCCAGCAGCTTAATCCACGTACAAGAGACCCAGTACTTC. This codes for CASSLIHVQETQYF. The chain is built from TRBV7-2 and TRBJ2-5; no clear D. Germline CDR1 SGHTA, CDR2 FQGNSA. V lost 2 bases to trimming and J lost 2 bases, with 9 bases between them. The CDR3 contains 14 residues.

The chain carries TRBV4-1 and TRBJ1-4; D is ambiguous. From germline, CDR1 is MGHRA and CDR2 YSYEKL. The CDR3 consists of 17 residues. Trimming shortened V by 2 bases and J by 5 bases, and 18 bases separated the two germline ends. In DNA, the CDR3 is TGCGCCAGCAGCCAAACGCGGGGAGGTCAGCCAAATGAAAAACTGTTTTTT. Residues: CASSQTRGGQPNEKLFF.

Concerning this clone itself: The same CDR3 is also encoded by other DNA sequences in this sample. This chain uses TRBV5-1 with TRBJ1-2; TRBD1 might be the D (6 bases). This CDR3 is 13 amino acids long. CDR1 SGHRS and CDR2 YFSETQ come from the germline V gene. V dropped 3 bases and J dropped 5 bases, with 11 bases sitting between them. CDR3 residues: CASSSTGRYGYTF. The DNA for the CDR3 is TGCGCCAGCAGCTCTACAGGGCGGTATGGCTACACCTTC.

The chain is built from TRBV7-9 and TRBJ1-5; perhaps TRBD1 as D (6 bases). The CDR3 spans 14 residues. V lost 4 bases and J 4 bases, leaving 11 bases between the germline ends. CDR1 and CDR2 (germline): SEHNR, FQNEAQ (reference sequence). The CDR3 protein is CASSSDSPNQPQHF. The CDR3 region has the DNA TGTGCCAGCAGCTCGGACAGCCCGAATCAGCCCCAGCATTTT.

The rearrangement links TRBV5-6 to TRBJ2-3, with a possible D match to TRBD1 (6 bases). Germline V CDR1 and CDR2: SGHDT, YYEEEE. CDR3 length equals 11 residues. V lost 4 bases to trimming and J lost 14 bases, with 14 bases between them. The CDR3 reads CASSQDSRRYF. The CDR3 DNA reads as TGTGCCAGCAGCCAGGACAGCAGACGGTATTTT.

The genes are TRBV7-2 and TRBJ2-7, with 7 bases fitting TRBD2. In germline, CDR1 is SGHTA, CDR2 FQGNSA. The CDR3 contains 14 residues. V trimming: 4 bases; J trimming: 4 bases; junction bases outside the gene matches: 7. The CDR3 here is CASSSKTGGYEQYF. The CDR3 region has the DNA TGTGCCAGCAGCTCCAAGACCGGGGGGTACGAGCAGTACTTC.

This clone was recorded a few times. This chain connects TRBV19 to TRBJ2-1, with D perhaps matching TRBD1 (6 bases). The CDR3 consists of 15 residues. Trimming cost V 4 bases and J 1 base, with 11 bases left between them. Germline V lookup: CDR1 LNHDA, CDR2 SQIVND (reference sequence). In DNA form, the CDR3 reads TGTGCCAGTAGTAGACAGGAGCTTTCCTACAATGAGCAGTTCTTC. Protein product: CASSRQELSYNEQFF.

The V call is TRBV19, the J call TRBJ1-5; 9 bases agree with TRBD1. V gave up 6 bases and J gave up 6 bases; unmatched junction bases: 6. The CDR3 has 14 amino acids. Germline V gene lookup returns CDR1 LNHDA and CDR2 SQIVND (reference sequence). The CDR3 spells CASRLQGASQPQHF. For the CDR3, the DNA is TGTGCCAGTAGATTACAGGGGGCATCTCAGCCCCAGCATTTT. The whole variable domain, filled in from reference TRBV19 and TRBJ1-5, reads DGGITQSPKYLFRKEGQNVTLSCEQNLNHDAMYWYRQDPGQGLRLIYYSQIVNDFQKGDIAEGYSVSREKKESFPLTVTSAQKNPTAFYLCASRLQGASQPQHFGDGTRLSIL.

The V gene is TRBV5-6, the J gene TRBJ2-5, with TRBD1 matching 9 bases. The J call could be wrong; TRBJ2-7 is a better fit for the DNA end. The CDR3 totals 14 residues. Germline-derived CDR1 and CDR2 are SGHDT and YYEEEE. Here the CDR3 reads CASSLPGQGYEQYF. The CDR3 DNA is TGTGCCAGCAGCTTGCCGGGACAGGGCTACGAGCAGTACTTC.

In DNA, the CDR3 is TGTGCCAGCAGTGATCAGTATAGCAATCAGCCCCAGCATTTT. This codes for CASSDQYSNQPQHF. The J gene is TRBJ1-5, the V gene TRBV6-4; D gene uncertain. Germline values: CDR1 MRHNA, CDR2 SNTAGT. The CDR3 totals 14 residues. Deletions cut 3 bases from V and 0 bases from J, with 6 bases between.